This TCR beta chain was identified in a study of control samples from healthy donors and cancer patients. Trimming removed 0 bases from V and 10 bases from J, with 10 bases in between. This CDR3 region has 13 residues. Measured with immunoSEQ multiplex PCR; TCRdb has only the in-frame clones, and not every one. The sample contains 150,000 to 200,000 clones, 90% to 95% of which appear only once. J is TRBJ2-1 and V is TRBV23-1; D may be TRBD1 (5 bases). TRBV23-1 is marked as an open reading frame, function uncertain. Sequencing used blood. The receptor was derived from a woman in her thirties in good health. The CDR3 DNA reads as TGCGCCAGCAGTCAATCTGGGCAGGGAGAGCAGTTCTTC. This encodes CASSQSGQGEQFF.